A selection of T cell receptor beta chains follows, all from one sample in a study of blood T cell repertoires in COVID-19. The table came from immunoSEQ multiplex PCR; TCRdb's copy has only in-frame clones and leaves some out. There are about 94,000 clones in the sample; approximately 83% occur only once, and about 6.3% lies in the top ten. The material sequenced was peripheral blood. The receptors stem from a man aged 55 to 70 with acute or convalescent COVID-19. CDR3s include the opening cysteine and the closing phenylalanine or tryptophan. Fields, in order: D gene, J gene, clone size, V gene, CDR3 DNA, CDR3 protein. D genes are given only for firm matches. Only part of the rows carry a size: once, few, many, or a class if the clone is expanded.

TRBD2	TRBJ2-1	-	TRBV3-1/TRBV3-2	TGTGCCAGCAGCCAGACCAAAATAGCGGGGCGTTTCAATGAGCAGTTCTTC	CASSQTKIAGRFNEQFF
TRBD1	TRBJ1-2	few	TRBV5-4	TGTGCCAGCAGGCCCCAGGGGGCCTATGGCTACACCTTC	CASRPQGAYGYTF
TRBD1	TRBJ2-1	-	TRBV9	TGTGCCAGCAGCCCAGGACAGGTGTTAGTAAATGAGCAGTTCTTC	CASSPGQVLVNEQFF
TRBD1	TRBJ1-1	-	TRBV12-3/TRBV12-4	TGTGCCAGCAGGGGACAGGGAAAAACTGAAGCTTTCTTT	CASRGQGKTEAFF
-	TRBJ1-1	-	TRBV6-2/TRBV6-3	TGTGCCAGCAGTTACTCGTTGGGCCAGACTGAAGCTTTCTTT	CASSYSLGQTEAFF
-	TRBJ2-7	-	TRBV19	TGTGCCAGTAGTATGGCAGGGCCCTACGAGCAGTACTTC	CASSMAGPYEQYF
TRBD2	TRBJ2-2	-	TRBV5-5	TGTGCCAGCAGCTTGGGACTAGCGGCCGGGGAGCTGTTTTTT	CASSLGLAAGELFF
TRBD1	TRBJ2-1	-	TRBV30	TGTGCCTGGAGTCACCCCCGGGACAGGGGGGAGGGTGAGCAGTTCTTC	CAWSHPRDRGEGEQFF
TRBD1	TRBJ1-2	-	TRBV28	TGTGCCAGTATTCGACAGGGGGGGAACTATGGCTACACCTTC	CASIRQGGNYGYTF
TRBD1	TRBJ1-5	few	TRBV2	TGTGCCAGCAGTGAAGCGCTTATTTGGACAGGGATGCAGCCCCAGCATTTT	CASSEALIWTGMQPQHF
TRBD1	TRBJ1-2	few	TRBV5-6	TGTGCCAGCAGACGGACAGGTTTTAACTATGGCTACACCTTC	CASRRTGFNYGYTF
-	TRBJ1-2	-	TRBV15	TGTGCCACCAGCAGAGATCTCCCCCGGGGGTATGGCTACACCTTC	CATSRDLPRGYGYTF
TRBD1	TRBJ1-2	-	TRBV5-6	TGTGCCAGCAGCGAAGGACAGGGGGGGTTTAACTATGGCTACACCTTC	CASSEGQGGFNYGYTF
-	TRBJ2-1	few	TRBV7-3	TGTGCCAGCAGCGCCGGGGGTCTCCCCGAGCAGTTCTTC	CASSAGGLPEQFF
-	TRBJ2-7	-	TRBV7-8	TGTGCCAGCAGCTTAGCAGGGGCCGTCTCCTACGAGCAGTACTTC	CASSLAGAVSYEQYF
-	TRBJ1-2	few	TRBV3-1/TRBV3-2	TGTGCCAGCAGCCAAGTGATTCAGGGGAACCCAAACTATGGCTACACCTTC	CASSQVIQGNPNYGYTF
-	TRBJ2-7	-	TRBV18	TGTGCCAGCTCCTCCCGGGACACCCTCGAGCAGTACTTC	CASSSRDTLEQYF
-	TRBJ2-7	-	TRBV19	TGTGCGAGGGGGGGGGCCACCTTC	CARGGATF
-	TRBJ1-2	few	TRBV5-4	TGTGCCAGCAGCTTGCGCGGATCTAACTATGGCTACACCTTC	CASSLRGSNYGYTF
-	TRBJ1-4	-	TRBV27	TGTGCCAGCAGTGCCTCAGGGAAAAATAATGAAAAACTGTTTTTT	CASSASGKNNEKLFF
-	TRBJ2-1	-	TRBV6-2/TRBV6-3	TGTGCCAGCAGTTACTCTTTCAGGTGGAATGAGCAGTTCTTC	CASSYSFRWNEQFF
TRBD1	TRBJ1-3	-	TRBV6-6	TGTGCCAGCAGTGGATCCGGGACAGGGGGCCCGACAGGAAACACCATATATTTT	CASSGSGTGGPTGNTIYF
-	TRBJ2-1	-	TRBV7-8	TGTGCCAGCAGCCAAAGGGGGGGGGCCAGTCGTGAGCAGTTCTTC	CASSQRGGASREQFF
-	TRBJ1-2	-	TRBV11-2	TGTGCCAGCAGCTTTAAGAGGGGAGGGGCGAAGGACTATGGCTACACCTTC	CASSFKRGGAKDYGYTF
-	TRBJ1-3	-	TRBV7-2	TGTGCCAGCAGCTTAGATTCGGGGGGCTCTGGAAACACCATATATTTT	CASSLDSGGSGNTIYF
TRBD1	TRBJ1-5	-	TRBV4-1	TGCGCCAGCAGCCAAGTTCAGGGGGAACAGCCCCAGCATTTT	CASSQVQGEQPQHF
TRBD1	TRBJ2-2	-	TRBV13	TGTGCCAGCAGCCCCCGGACAGGGGATCTCGGGGAGCTGTTTTTT	CASSPRTGDLGELFF
-	TRBJ2-3	-	TRBV3-1/TRBV3-2	TGTGCCAGCAGTCCGGGGACACCCAAGATCACAGATACGCAGTATTTT	CASSPGTPKITDTQYF
-	TRBJ1-3	-	TRBV2	TGTGCCAGCAGTCAACTTTCTGGAAACACCATATATTTT	CASSQLSGNTIYF
TRBD1	TRBJ2-7	-	TRBV10-3	TGTGCCATCAGCCCGGGACAGGGAAACGGGTACGAGCAGTACTTC	CAISPGQGNGYEQYF
TRBD1	TRBJ1-2	-	TRBV9	TGTGCCAGCAGCGCCTTTAACAGGGGGAGTGGCTACACCTTC	CASSAFNRGSGYTF
-	TRBJ1-1	-	TRBV2	TGTGCCAGCAGTGACCTCAGGAACACTGAAGCTTTCTTT	CASSDLRNTEAFF
-	TRBJ2-5	-	TRBV5-1	TGCGCCAGCAGCTTGGTAGGCGGCAGGGGCAACCAAGAGACCCAGTACTTC	CASSLVGGRGNQETQYF
-	TRBJ2-7	-	TRBV20-1	TGCAGTGCTAGTTGGGGCGACGAGCAGTACTTC	CSASWGDEQYF
TRBD1	TRBJ2-7	few	TRBV10-3	TGTGCCATCAGTGAGGGGGACAGATACGAGCAGTACTTC	CAISEGDRYEQYF
-	TRBJ1-2	-	TRBV5-1	TGCGCGAGCTCACAGGACAGTTATGGCTACACCTTC	CASSQDSYGYTF
-	TRBJ1-2	-	TRBV2	TGTGCCAGCAGTGACTGGGGAGGGCAAAACGGCTACACCTTC	CASSDWGGQNGYTF
TRBD1	TRBJ1-1	-	TRBV19	TGTGCCAGTAGTTCCAGACAGGGGGTGTACGAAGCTTTCTTT	CASSSRQGVYEAFF
-	TRBJ1-4	-	TRBV19	TGTGCCAGTAGTGATAACGCAGGGAGGAGTGAAAAACTGTTTTTT	CASSDNAGRSEKLFF
TRBD1	TRBJ2-1	-	TRBV5-1	TGCGCCAGCAGCTTTCCGACGACAGGGAAGAATGAGCAGTTCTTC	CASSFPTTGKNEQFF
-	TRBJ1-6	-	TRBV4-2	TGTGCCAGCAGCCAAGACAGGGGATCCGGGACCACCAATTCACCCCTCCACTTT	CASSQDRGSGTTNSPLHF
TRBD1	TRBJ1-2	few	TRBV28	TGTGCCAGCAGTCAAAGGACAGGACGTAATTATGGCTACACCTTC	CASSQRTGRNYGYTF
TRBD1	TRBJ1-2	-	TRBV6-5	TGTGCCAGCAGCCACCCCGGGACAGGGGCCTATGGCTACACCTTC	CASSHPGTGAYGYTF
TRBD1	TRBJ1-4	-	TRBV4-1	TGCGCCAGCAGCCCGACCGGGACAGGGGGCGAAAAACTGTTTTTT	CASSPTGTGGEKLFF
TRBD1	TRBJ1-3	-	TRBV6-5	TGTGCCGGAGGACAGGGGAGAAACACCATATATTTT	CAGGQGRNTIYF
-	TRBJ1-1	-	TRBV12-3/TRBV12-4	TGTGCCAGCATCCAAACAGGAGACACTGAAGCTTTCTTT	CASIQTGDTEAFF
-	TRBJ1-3	-	TRBV6-6	TGTGCCAGCACCCCGGACAACTCTGGAAACACCATATATTTT	CASTPDNSGNTIYF
TRBD1	TRBJ1-1	-	TRBV5-4	TGTGCCAGCAGCTTACCGACAGGGGGCAACACTGAAGCTTTCTTT	CASSLPTGGNTEAFF
TRBD1	TRBJ1-2	-	TRBV18	TGTGCCAGCTCACCCTACGGGACAGCGGCTGGCTACACCTTC	CASSPYGTAAGYTF
-	TRBJ2-2	-	TRBV5-1	TGCGCCAGCAGCTTGGCCAGGGGAGCCGGGGAGCTGTTTTTT	CASSLARGAGELFF
TRBD2	TRBJ2-4	-	TRBV4-1	TGCGCCAGCAGCCAAGGTACTAGCGGGGGAAACATTCAGTACTTC	CASSQGTSGGNIQYF
TRBD1	TRBJ1-1	-	TRBV18	TGTGCCAGCTCACCTCCGGACAGGGCCTCCCCTAACACTGAAGCTTTCTTT	CASSPPDRASPNTEAFF
TRBD1	TRBJ2-7	-	TRBV18	TGTGCCAGCTCACCACTGGGACAGGGGGGGCACGAGCAGTACTTC	CASSPLGQGGHEQYF
TRBD1	TRBJ1-1	-	TRBV19	TGTGCCAGTAGTATAGTGGCAGGGGGCACTGAAGCTTTCTTT	CASSIVAGGTEAFF
TRBD1	TRBJ1-1	-	TRBV6-2/TRBV6-3	TGTGCCAGCAGTTACCCGTCCGCAGGGGGCTGGACTGAAGCTTTCTTT	CASSYPSAGGWTEAFF
TRBD1	TRBJ1-5	-	TRBV12-3/TRBV12-4	TGTGCCAGCATAGGGACAGGGAATCAGCCCCAGCATTTT	CASIGTGNQPQHF
TRBD1	TRBJ2-1	few	TRBV11-3	TGTGCCAGCAGCCGTGACGACAGGGCCTACAATGAGCAGTTCTTC	CASSRDDRAYNEQFF
-	TRBJ1-2	few	TRBV4-3	TGCGCCAGCAGCCAGGACTGGGAGAACCGTAACTATGGCTACACCTTC	CASSQDWENRNYGYTF
-	TRBJ2-2	-	TRBV7-9	TGTGCCAGCAGTCATAGCCGGGACAAGGAACACGGGGAGCTGTTTTTT	CASSHSRDKEHGELFF